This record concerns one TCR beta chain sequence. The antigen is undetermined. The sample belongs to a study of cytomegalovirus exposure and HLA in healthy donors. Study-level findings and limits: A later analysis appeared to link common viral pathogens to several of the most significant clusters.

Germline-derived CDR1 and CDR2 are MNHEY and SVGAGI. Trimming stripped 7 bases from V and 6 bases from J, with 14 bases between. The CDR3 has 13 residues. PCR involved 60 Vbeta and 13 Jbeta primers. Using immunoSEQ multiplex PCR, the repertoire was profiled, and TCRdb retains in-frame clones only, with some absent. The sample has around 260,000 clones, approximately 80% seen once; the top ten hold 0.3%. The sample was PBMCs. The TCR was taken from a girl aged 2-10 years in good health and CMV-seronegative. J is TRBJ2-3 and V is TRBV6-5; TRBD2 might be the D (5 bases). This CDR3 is CASTLHPGDTQYF. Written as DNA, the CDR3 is TGTGCCAGCACCCTCCATCCGGGGGATACGCAGTATTTT.